The clone carrying this T cell receptor (beta chain) came up a few times. The CDR3 spans 15 residues. Germline assignment: CDR1 SNHLY and CDR2 FYNNEI. V lost 3 bases, J lost 4 bases, and 7 bases stayed unmatched. This entry belongs to a study of blood T cell repertoires in COVID-19. Study-wide context: COVID-19 samples, acute and convalescent, were from the United States, Italy and Spain. The cDNA or gDNA used as material had been derived from T cells, B-cell-depleted T cells, or PBMCs.

Method: immunoSEQ multiplex PCR; TCRdb's copy keeps in-frame clones and lacks some. The repertoire consists of about 180,000 clones, with 81% occurring once and the leading ten covering roughly 6%. Material for sequencing was PBMCs or T cells enriched from blood (not recorded which). The chain uses TRBV2 and TRBJ1-1; 8 bases map to TRBD1. The sequence came from a woman between 40 and 55 years old with acute COVID-19. CDR3 amino acids: CASSERLQGGTEAFF. For the CDR3, the DNA is TGTGCCAGCAGTGAGCGGTTACAGGGGGGCACTGAAGCTTTCTTT. The entire variable domain, with the rest obtained from reference TRBV2 and TRBJ1-1, is as follows: EPEVTQTPSHQVTQMGQEVILRCVPISNHLYFYWYRQILGQKVEFLVSFYNNEISEKSEIFDDQFSVERPDGSNFTLKIRSTKLEDSAMYFCASSERLQGGTEAFFGQGTRLTVV.